Sequencing of this TCR beta chain was carried out in a study of T cells in Graves' hyperthyroidism and ophthalmopathy. The study, taken as a whole, reports: Blood held most thyroid clonotypes expanded above 0.001 frequency.

TCR beta CDR3 region amplification was performed from RNA transcripts. The HTBI primer set served for first-round RT-PCR of the TCR CDR3. Using its own MiXCR run on the multiplex PCR reads, TCRdb lists one record per CDR3 protein. The sample includes over 650,000 distinct CDR3 sequences, just under 45% of them seen just once. Concerning this clonotype itself: Its antigen remains unidentified.

The CDR3 is 15 amino acids. Deletions cut 3 bases from V and 8 bases from J, with 16 bases between. The chain links TRBV12-3 or TRBV12-4 to TRBJ1-4; no firm D call. The sequencing input was peripheral blood or thyroid tissue (not recorded which). The sequence came from an adult man with Graves' disease, either hyperthyroidism or ophthalmopathy (not recorded which). In nucleotides, the CDR3 is TGTGCCAGCAGTTTCTCGGGTAGGTTGAGGGAAAAACTGTTTTTT. Translating gives CASSFSGRLREKLFF.